Below, 17 T cell receptor beta chains from the same sample are listed, as sequenced in a study of CD8 T cells in Susac syndrome (dated by TCRdb to about 2019). Libraries were built with the immunoSEQ multiplex PCR assay. RNA was extracted using the RNeasy kit, and roughly 0.45 to 1 ug of the RNA was reverse transcribed with random hexamers. TCRdb ran its own pipeline on the public reads, namely fastp trimming at Q25 and MiXCR clone calling, and kept in-frame beta chains. Rows with a matching CDR3 protein are joined into one entry that keeps the most common DNA and genes. The sample data list approximately 170,000 distinct CDR3 sequences, and just over 90% of these were observed just once. The ten largest clones represent just over 0.13% of the sample. The source material was CD4+ T cells from PBMCs. The receptors originated from a human donor in good health.

This chain joins TRBV10-3 and TRBJ2-1; TRBD1 is a possible D gene (6 bases). V was trimmed by 11 bases and J by 7 bases, leaving 24 bases between them. CDR1 and CDR2 from the germline V gene are ENHRY and SYGVKD. The CDR3 consists of 15 residues. CDR3 DNA sequence: TGTGCCCTCTCCCCGTCAGAGGGGGTTGGAAATGAGCAGTTCTTC. As protein: CALSPSEGVGNEQFF.

The rearrangement joins TRBV3-1 to TRBJ2-1; D is unresolved. V lost 1 base and J 0 bases, leaving 10 bases between the germline ends. CDR1 is LGHDT and CDR2 is YNNKEL in the germline V gene (reference sequence). The CDR3 has 16 amino acids. The CDR3 here is CASSQVKRSSYNEQFF. The CDR3 nucleotides read TGTGCCAGCAGCCAAGTGAAGAGGAGCTCCTACAATGAGCAGTTCTTC.

This clonotype was observed a handful of times. The chain uses TRBV12-3 or TRBV12-4 and TRBJ1-3; D remains ambiguous. This CDR3 is built from 13 residues. V shed 1 base and J shed 4 bases, with 5 bases lying between them. This chain's CDR3 is CASSLGTGNTIYF. As DNA, the CDR3 is TGTGCCAGCAGTTTAGGAACGGGAAACACCATATATTTT.

The chain couples TRBV3-1 to TRBJ2-2; TRBD2 is a possible D gene (6 bases). The CDR3 is made up of 15 amino acids. Germline V gene lookup returns CDR1 LGHDT and CDR2 YNNKEL (reference sequence). Trimming removed 4 bases from V and 5 bases from J, with 14 bases in between. The CDR3 coding sequence is TGTGCCAGCAGCCTCCGGGCTAGCGATACCGGGGAGCTGTTTTTT. Encoded protein: CASSLRASDTGELFF.

The chain recombines TRBV10-1 with TRBJ2-7; 7 nucleotides align to TRBD2. Germline V CDR1 and CDR2: WNHNN, SYGVQD (reference sequence). The CDR3 runs to 14 residues. Trimming took 5 bases from V and 2 from J; bases not matched to a gene: 6. CDR3 sequence (DNA): TGCGCCAGCAGTCAAGCCCGGGGGGCCTACGAGCAGTACTTC. Its protein is CASSQARGAYEQYF.

CDR3 loop: CSARDTQINQPQHF. The CDR3 coding sequence is TGCAGTGCTAGAGATACACAGATTAATCAGCCCCAGCATTTT. V usage is TRBV20-1 and J usage is TRBJ1-5; no reliable D call. The CDR3 is made up of 14 amino acids. The V and J ends lost 0 bases and 4 bases respectively, with 10 bases between them. CDR1 is DFQATT, CDR2 SNEGSKA, per germline (reference sequence).

In DNA form, the CDR3 reads TGTGCCAGCAGTTACTCGACAGGGGGTCTTGGTATAGAGACCCAGTACTTC. This codes for CASSYSTGGLGIETQYF. The chain links TRBV6-5 to TRBJ2-5, with 9 bases lining up with TRBD1. Germline CDR1 reads MNHEY; CDR2 reads SVGAGI. The CDR3 runs 17 residues. Trimming cost V 0 bases and J 4 bases; bases outside gene matches: 9.

This chain joins TRBV25-1 and TRBJ2-7, with 9 bases identical to TRBD2. The CDR3 has 15 residues. Per germline, CDR1 MGHDK and CDR2 SYGVNS. V shed 2 bases, J shed 3 bases, and the junction held 5 bases outside the gene matches. The CDR3 bases are TGTGCCAGCAGTGAACCAGCGGGGGGCATCTACGAGCAGTACTTC. Protein sequence: CASSEPAGGIYEQYF.

This chain joins TRBV7-8 and TRBJ1-1; D remains unclear. V lost 3 bases and J lost 6, with 14 bases in between. The germline CDR1 and CDR2 sequences are SGHVS and FQNEAQ. This CDR3 has 14 residues. The CDR3 DNA is TGTGCCAGCAGCTTGGCGGGGTTGTTCTCTGAAGCTTTCTTT. It specifies CASSLAGLFSEAFF.

V is TRBV7-2 and J is TRBJ1-5; D is possibly TRBD1 (5 bases). V was shortened by 0 bases and J by 7 bases, with 10 bases between the two germline ends. Germline V CDR1 and CDR2: SGHTA, FQGNSA. This CDR3 has 14 residues. The CDR3 bases are TGTGCCAGCAGCTTAGCTGGGGGAGAGCAGCCCCAGCATTTT. Amino acids: CASSLAGGEQPQHF. The full variable domain, rest sourced from reference TRBV7-2 and TRBJ1-5, is GAGVSQSPSNKVTEKGKDVELRCDPISGHTALYWYRQSLGQGLEFLIYFQGNSAPDKSGLPSDRFSAERTGGSVSTLTIQRTQQEDSAVYLCASSLAGGEQPQHFGDGTRLSIL.

The chain recombines TRBV7-9 with TRBJ2-5, with a weak D call TRBD1 (5 bases). V lost 2 bases and J 5 bases, leaving 15 bases between the germline ends. The CDR3 spans 15 residues. Germline lookup yields CDR1 SEHNR and CDR2 FQNEAQ (reference sequence). This CDR3 reads CASSLMQGPRETQYF. Here the CDR3 DNA reads TGTGCCAGCAGCTTAATGCAGGGCCCGCGGGAGACCCAGTACTTC.

The chain recombines TRBV3-1 with TRBJ2-7; D uncertain. Germline CDR1 LGHDT, CDR2 YNNKEL (reference sequence). This CDR3 comprises 14 residues. The V end was cut by 0 bases, the J end by 0 bases, with 6 bases between. The CDR3 nucleotides read TGTGCCAGCAGCCAAGACTACAGCTCCTACGAGCAGTACTTC. Translating gives CASSQDYSSYEQYF.

The CDR3 is CASSEARISQHF. The DNA of the CDR3 is TGTGCCAGCAGTGAAGCGCGGATCTCCCAGCATTTT. This sequence joins TRBV6-1 and TRBJ1-5, with unresolved D. The CDR3 has 12 amino acids. Germline V lookup: CDR1 MNHNS, CDR2 SASEGT. The V and J ends lost 0 bases and 11 bases respectively, with 8 bases between them.

The chain carries TRBV3-1 and TRBJ1-2; no firm D call. Germline CDR1 and CDR2: LGHDT and YNNKEL (reference sequence). The CDR3 is made up of 13 amino acids. V dropped 0 bases and J dropped 4 bases, with 6 bases sitting between them. The CDR3 reads CASSQDWVYGYTF. CDR3 sequence (DNA): TGTGCCAGCAGCCAAGATTGGGTCTATGGCTACACCTTC.

CDR3 in amino acids: CASSLEGALGQPQHF. The CDR3 region has the DNA TGCGCCAGCAGCTTGGAGGGGGCCCTGGGACAGCCCCAGCATTTT. J is TRBJ1-5 and V is TRBV5-1, with 7 bases fitting TRBD1. CDR3 size: 15 residues. The V gene's germline CDR1 is SGHRS and CDR2 YFSETQ. V gave up 0 bases and J gave up 7 bases; unmatched junction bases: 7.

V and J are TRBV7-9 and TRBJ1-1, with no clear D. Germline V gene lookup returns CDR1 SEHNR and CDR2 FQNEAQ (reference sequence). V was shortened by 5 bases and J by 0 bases, with 7 bases between the two germline ends. CDR3 length equals 13 residues. The CDR3 spells CASSHGMNTEAFF. CDR3 nucleotide sequence: TGTGCCAGCAGCCACGGTATGAACACTGAAGCTTTCTTT.

The genes are TRBV9 and TRBJ1-2; D is perhaps TRBD1 (5 bases). Trimming cost V 0 bases and J 4 bases, with 16 bases left between them. Per the germline V gene, CDR1 is SGDLS and CDR2 is YYNGEE. CDR3 length: 16 amino acids. CDR3 region: CASSVAPERDFYGYTF. The CDR3 bases are TGTGCCAGCAGCGTAGCCCCCGAGAGGGACTTCTATGGCTACACCTTC.